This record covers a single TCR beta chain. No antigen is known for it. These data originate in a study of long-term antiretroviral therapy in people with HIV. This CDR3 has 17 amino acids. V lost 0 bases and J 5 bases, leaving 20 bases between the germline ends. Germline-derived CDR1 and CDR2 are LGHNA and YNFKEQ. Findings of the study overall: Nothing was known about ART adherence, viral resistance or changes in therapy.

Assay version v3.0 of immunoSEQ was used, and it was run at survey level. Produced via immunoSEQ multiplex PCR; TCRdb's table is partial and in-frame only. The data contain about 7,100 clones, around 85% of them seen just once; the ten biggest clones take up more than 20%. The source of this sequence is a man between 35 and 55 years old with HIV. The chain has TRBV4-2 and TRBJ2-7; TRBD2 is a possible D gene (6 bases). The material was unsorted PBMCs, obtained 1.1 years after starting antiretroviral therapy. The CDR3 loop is CASSQDLPGRGSNEQYF. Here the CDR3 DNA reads TGTGCCAGCAGCCAAGATCTCCCTGGGCGGGGTTCAAACGAGCAGTACTTC.